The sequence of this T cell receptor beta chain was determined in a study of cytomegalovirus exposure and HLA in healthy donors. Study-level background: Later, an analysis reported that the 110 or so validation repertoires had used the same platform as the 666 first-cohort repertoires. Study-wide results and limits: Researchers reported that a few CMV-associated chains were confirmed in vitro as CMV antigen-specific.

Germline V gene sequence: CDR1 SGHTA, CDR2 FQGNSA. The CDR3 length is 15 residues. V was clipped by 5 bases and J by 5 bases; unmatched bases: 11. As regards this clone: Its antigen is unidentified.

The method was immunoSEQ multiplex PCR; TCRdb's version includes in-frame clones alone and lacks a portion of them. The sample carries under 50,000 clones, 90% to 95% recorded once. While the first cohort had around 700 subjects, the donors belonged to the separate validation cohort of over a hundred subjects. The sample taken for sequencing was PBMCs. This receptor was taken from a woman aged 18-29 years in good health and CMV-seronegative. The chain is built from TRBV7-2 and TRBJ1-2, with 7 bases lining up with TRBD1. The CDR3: CASSVTGVTRYGYTF. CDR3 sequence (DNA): TGTGCCAGCAGCGTCACAGGGGTAACTAGGTATGGCTACACCTTC.